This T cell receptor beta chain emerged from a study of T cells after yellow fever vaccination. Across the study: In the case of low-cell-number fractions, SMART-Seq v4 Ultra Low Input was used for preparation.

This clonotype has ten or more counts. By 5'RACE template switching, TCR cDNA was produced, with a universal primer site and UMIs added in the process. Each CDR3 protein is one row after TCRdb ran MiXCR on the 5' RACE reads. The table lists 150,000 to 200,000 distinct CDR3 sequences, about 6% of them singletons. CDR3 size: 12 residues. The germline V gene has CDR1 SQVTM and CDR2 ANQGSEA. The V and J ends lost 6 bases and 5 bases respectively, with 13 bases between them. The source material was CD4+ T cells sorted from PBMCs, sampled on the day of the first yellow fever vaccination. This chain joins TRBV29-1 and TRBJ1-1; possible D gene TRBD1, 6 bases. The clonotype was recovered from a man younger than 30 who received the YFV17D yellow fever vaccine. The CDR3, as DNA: TGCAGCGTGAGTACAGGGTTGACTGAAGCTTTCTTT. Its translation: CSVSTGLTEAFF.